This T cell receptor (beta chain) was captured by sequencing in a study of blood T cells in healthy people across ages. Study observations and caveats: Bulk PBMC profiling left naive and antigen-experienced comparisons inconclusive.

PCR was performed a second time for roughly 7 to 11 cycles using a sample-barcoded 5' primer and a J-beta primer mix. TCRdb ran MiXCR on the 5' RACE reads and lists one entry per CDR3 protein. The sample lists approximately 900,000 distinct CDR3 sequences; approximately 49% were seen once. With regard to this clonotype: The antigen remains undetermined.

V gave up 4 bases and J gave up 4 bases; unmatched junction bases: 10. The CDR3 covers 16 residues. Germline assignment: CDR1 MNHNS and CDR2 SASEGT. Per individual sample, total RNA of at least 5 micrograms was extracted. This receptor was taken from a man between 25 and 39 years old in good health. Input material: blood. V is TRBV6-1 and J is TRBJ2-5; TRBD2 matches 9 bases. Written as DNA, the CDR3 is TGTGCCAGCAGTGGCGCGGTAGCGGGGGCTGGAGAGACCCAGTACTTC. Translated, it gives CASSGAVAGAGETQYF.